This T cell receptor (beta chain) was profiled in a study of blood T cell repertoires in COVID-19. Across the study: PBMCs, B-cell-depleted T cells, or T cells were the source of the cDNA or gDNA that made up the material.

This clone was seen just once. Trimming pared 6 bases from V and 10 bases from J, leaving 22 bases between. Germline V gene data show CDR1 as MNHNY and CDR2 as SVGAGI (reference sequence). This CDR3 is built from 16 residues. Sequenced by immunoSEQ multiplex PCR; TCRdb stores in-frame clones only, minus some. The data contain approximately 200,000 clones, less than 85% of them singletons. J is TRBJ1-6 and V is TRBV6-6; maybe TRBD1 (6 bases). Source material: peripheral blood. The sequence came from a woman aged 45-65 years with acute or convalescent COVID-19. This CDR3 reads CASRNQEGVRQSPLHF. In nucleotides, the CDR3 is TGTGCCAGCAGAAACCAAGAGGGGGTTCGGCAGTCACCCCTCCACTTT.